The rows below give T cell receptor beta chains drawn from one sample of a study of cytomegalovirus exposure and HLA in healthy donors. Sequencing used immunoSEQ multiplex PCR; TCRdb keeps in-frame clones, though not all of them. Among about 91,000 clones listed, around 80% were seen once. Sequenced material: PBMCs. The receptors originated from a male donor in good health and CMV-seropositive. Each CDR3 is given with its conserved first and last residue. The D gene is left open where the match is weak. Clone size is not always given. Where it is, it says once, few, many or a class for expanded clones.

CASSFPTGQGSAWLYGYTF TGTGCCAGCAGCTTTCCAACGGGACAGGGCTCGGCTTGGCTCTATGGCTACACCTTC TRBJ1-2 TRBD1 few TRBV13
CASSETGSGANVLTF TGTGCCAGCAGTGAAACAGGATCTGGGGCCAACGTCCTGACTTTC TRBJ2-6 - - TRBV6-1
CASRELTGIEVNEQFF TGTGCCAGCAGGGAACTGACAGGGATTGAGGTAAATGAGCAGTTCTTC TRBJ2-1 TRBD1 few TRBV6-1
CASSRGASLTGELFF TGTGCCAGCTCCAGGGGGGCTAGCTTGACGGGGGAGCTGTTTTTT TRBJ2-2 - - TRBV5-6
CASSSTRVHEQYF TGTGCCAGCAGTTCGACCAGGGTCCACGAGCAGTACTTC TRBJ2-7 - - TRBV28
CASSLTGFETQYF TGTGCCAGCAGCCTGACAGGGTTTGAGACCCAGTACTTC TRBJ2-5 TRBD1 once TRBV5-4
CASSLGQNTEAFF TGTGCCAGTAGCCTCGGACAGAACACTGAAGCTTTCTTT TRBJ1-1 - - TRBV19
CASSSGLARPTDTQYF TGTGCCAGCAGTTCCGGACTAGCGAGACCCACAGATACGCAGTATTTT TRBJ2-3 TRBD2 - TRBV27
CASSLSGGMQPQHF TGTGCCAGCAGTTTATCAGGGGGTATGCAGCCCCAGCATTTT TRBJ1-5 TRBD1 - TRBV28
CASSLSGTGLEKLFF TGTGCCAGCAGTCTGTCCGGGACAGGGCTGGAAAAACTGTTTTTT TRBJ1-4 TRBD1 - TRBV27
CASSFTSGVNTGELFF TGCGCCAGCAGCTTCACTAGCGGGGTGAACACCGGGGAGCTGTTTTTT TRBJ2-2 TRBD2 - TRBV5-1
CASSLQGVAYGYTF TGTGCCAGCAGCCTACAGGGTGTAGCCTATGGCTACACCTTC TRBJ1-2 - - TRBV2
CASSPMTGATDTQYF TGTGCCAGCTCACCCATGACAGGGGCGACAGATACGCAGTATTTT TRBJ2-3 TRBD1 - TRBV18
CASSPAGGTRISYEQYF TGTGCCAGCAGCCCGGCCGGGGGGACCCGAATCTCCTACGAGCAGTACTTC TRBJ2-7 TRBD2 - TRBV5-4
CASSPNTGRLTDTQYF TGTGCCAGCAGCCCAAACACCGGGAGACTCACAGATACGCAGTATTTT TRBJ2-3 - - TRBV9
CASSLVVRATQGETQYF TGTGCCAGCAGCTTAGTTGTCAGGGCTACACAAGGGGAGACCCAGTACTTC TRBJ2-5 - - TRBV7-8
CATGGHTGELFF TGTGCGACAGGGGGGCACACCGGGGAGCTGTTTTTT TRBJ2-2 TRBD1 - TRBV28
CASSLAGLTGAFSYEQYF TGTGCCAGCAGCTTGGCCGGGCTGACAGGGGCCTTCTCCTACGAGCAGTACTTC TRBJ2-7 TRBD1 - TRBV5-6
CASSYAPRSGANEQFF TGTGCCAGCAGTTACGCCCCGCGAAGCGGGGCAAATGAGCAGTTCTTC TRBJ2-1 TRBD2 - TRBV6-6
CASSQGLAGGTDTQYF TGTGCCAGCAGCCAGGGACTAGCGGGAGGCACAGATACGCAGTATTTT TRBJ2-3 TRBD2 once TRBV4-2
CASSKPGLVKTDTQYF TGTGCCAGCAGTAAACCGGGACTAGTTAAAACAGATACGCAGTATTTT TRBJ2-3 TRBD2 - TRBV28
CSVESQPGLWNYGYTF TGCAGCGTTGAAAGCCAACCGGGGTTATGGAACTATGGCTACACCTTC TRBJ1-2 - - TRBV29-1
CASSIGSGGLTYEQYF TGTGCCAGTAGTATTGGTAGCGGGGGCCTCACCTACGAGCAGTACTTC TRBJ2-7 TRBD2 - TRBV19
CASSRPGTGKPSTDTQYF TGTGCCAGCAGCCGGCCCGGGACAGGGAAGCCTAGCACAGATACGCAGTATTTT TRBJ2-3 TRBD1 few TRBV14
CARSFSGHFSYEQYF TGTGCCAGAAGCTTTAGCGGTCACTTCTCCTACGAGCAGTACTTC TRBJ2-7 - - TRBV5-3
CASSLYGQGGTDTQYF TGTGCCAGCAGTTTGTACGGACAGGGGGGCACAGATACGCAGTATTTT TRBJ2-3 TRBD1 - TRBV27
CASSQVSGAPGNTIYF TGCGCCAGCAGCCAAGTATCAGGGGCTCCTGGAAACACCATATATTTT TRBJ1-3 - - TRBV4-1
CASSVGTSPGDEQYF TGTGCCAGCAGCGTAGGGACTAGTCCAGGCGACGAGCAGTACTTC TRBJ2-7 TRBD2 - TRBV9
CASCLAAAYEQYF TGTGCCAGCTGTTTGGCGGCAGCCTACGAGCAGTACTTC TRBJ2-7 - - TRBV28
CASSLSPGSEQYF TGTGCCAGCAGTTTATCTCCAGGAAGCGAGCAGTACTTC TRBJ2-7 - once TRBV28
CSVQGAGSGELFF TGCAGCGTTCAGGGGGCAGGGAGCGGGGAGCTGTTTTTT TRBJ2-2 TRBD1 - TRBV29-1
CASSELPGLALNEQFF TGTGCCAGCAGTGAACTGCCGGGACTAGCACTCAATGAGCAGTTCTTC TRBJ2-1 TRBD2 few TRBV6-1
CASSPGLPYEQYF TGTGCCAGTAGTCCGGGACTGCCCTACGAGCAGTACTTC TRBJ2-7 - few TRBV19
CASSLGLATGELFF TGTGCCAGCAGCCTCGGTCTAGCAACCGGGGAGCTGTTTTTT TRBJ2-2 - - TRBV27
CASSIGRQGWNEQFF TGTGCCAGTAGTATTGGTAGACAGGGGTGGAATGAGCAGTTCTTC TRBJ2-1 TRBD1 once TRBV19
CASSQDRGRIYEQYF TGTGCCAGCTCCCAGGACAGGGGGCGAATTTACGAGCAGTACTTC TRBJ2-7 TRBD1 few TRBV18
CASSSGTSGLQETQYF TGTGCCAGCAGCTCTGGGACTAGCGGGTTGCAAGAGACCCAGTACTTC TRBJ2-5 TRBD2 few TRBV5-6
CASSLLGGYGYTF TGTGCCAGCAGCCTTTTAGGGGGTTATGGCTACACCTTC TRBJ1-2 - - TRBV14
CASSTGLGSSDEQYF TGCGCCAGCAGCACCGGACTAGGGTCGTCGGACGAGCAGTACTTC TRBJ2-7 TRBD2 - TRBV5-1
CASSLGALNTEAFF TGTGCCAGCAGTTTGGGAGCTTTGAACACTGAAGCTTTCTTT TRBJ1-1 - - TRBV28
CASGAGLAGETQYF TGTGCCAGCGGCGCGGGACTAGCGGGAGAGACCCAGTACTTC TRBJ2-5 TRBD2 - TRBV6-1
CASSLGQVANYGYTF TGCGCCAGCAGCTTGGGACAGGTTGCTAACTATGGCTACACCTTC TRBJ1-2 - once TRBV5-1
CASSLRQATSGANVLTF TGCGCCAGCAGCTTACGACAGGCGACCTCTGGGGCCAACGTCCTGACTTTC TRBJ2-6 - - TRBV5-1
CAILTEHSNQPQHF TGTGCCATCCTGACAGAGCATAGCAATCAGCCCCAGCATTTT TRBJ1-5 - - TRBV6-4
CASRAGDYEQYF TGTGCCAGCAGGGCGGGGGACTACGAGCAGTACTTC TRBJ2-7 TRBD2 few TRBV6-6
CASSETSMVTDTQYF TGTGCCAGCAGCGAGACTAGCATGGTGACAGATACGCAGTATTTT TRBJ2-3 TRBD2 once TRBV2
CASSLLGHLNTEAFF TGTGCCAGCAGCCTCCTGGGACATTTGAACACTGAAGCTTTCTTT TRBJ1-1 - - TRBV14
CTSSHESPCPSRNNQPQHF TGCACCAGCAGCCATGAAAGTCCCTGTCCCTCCAGAAATAATCAGCCCCAGCATTTT TRBJ1-5 - - TRBV1
CASSWYTGDNEKLFF TGCGCCAGCAGCTGGTACACAGGGGATAATGAAAAACTGTTTTTT TRBJ1-4 TRBD1 - TRBV5-1
CASSLDGNQPQHF TGCGCCAGCAGCCTAGACGGCAATCAGCCCCAGCATTTT TRBJ1-5 - - TRBV5-1
CAWSWTSGRGGELFF TGTGCCTGGAGTTGGACTAGCGGGAGGGGCGGGGAGCTGTTTTTT TRBJ2-2 TRBD2 - TRBV30
CATESDYGYTF TGTGCCACTGAGTCGGACTATGGCTACACCTTC TRBJ1-2 - - TRBV28
CASSLPGREETQYF TGTGCCAGCAGCTTACCGGGGAGGGAGGAGACCCAGTACTTC TRBJ2-5 TRBD2 - TRBV5-4
CASSGGLSGVHGELFF TGCGCCAGCAGCGGTGGACTTAGCGGGGTACACGGGGAGCTGTTTTTT TRBJ2-2 TRBD2 - TRBV5-1
CASKEVRAFF TGTGCCAGCAAAGAGGTACGCGCTTTCTTT TRBJ1-1 - - TRBV28
CASRPTGSRTNYGYTF TGTGCCAGCAGGCCGACAGGGTCTAGGACTAACTATGGCTACACCTTC TRBJ1-2 TRBD1 - TRBV28